The text below deals with one T cell receptor beta chain. The data were taken from a study of cytomegalovirus exposure and HLA in healthy donors. Study-wide context: Most donors, roughly 84% of approximately 400 genotyped, fell in the Caucasian-associated ancestry cluster.

Germline lookup yields CDR1 WNHNN and CDR2 SYGVQD (reference sequence). The ends lost 3 bases at V and 15 bases at J; junction bases unmatched: 11. The CDR3 is 16 residues long. The PCR used 60 Vbeta and 13 Jbeta primers. Measured with immunoSEQ multiplex PCR; TCRdb has only the in-frame clones, and not every one. Of around 100,000 clones listed, around 82% are singletons. The sequence came from a woman between 18 and 29 years old in good health and CMV-seropositive. V and J are TRBV10-1 and TRBJ2-1; TRBD2 agrees at 16 bases. Specimen: PBMCs. The CDR3 is CASSDPGLAGGPILFF. The CDR3 DNA sequence: TGCGCCAGCAGTGACCCGGGACTAGCGGGGGGGCCTATTCTGTTCTTC.